A single TCR beta chain is shown here with its context. The data were taken from a study of shared clonotypes between healthy human individuals. The study ran the assay at deep level. The repertoire was sequenced with immunoSEQ multiplex PCR; TCRdb's copy has only in-frame clones and lacks some. The sample has hundreds of thousands of clones; less than 80% are singletons. Trimming shortened V by 0 bases and J by 3 bases, and 11 bases separated the two germline ends. CDR3 length: 15 amino acids. Germline CDR1 SGHTA, CDR2 FQGTGA. The sample consisted of PBMCs. The chain recombines TRBV7-3 with TRBJ1-1; a weak D match, TRBD1 (6 bases). The origin of this receptor is a woman aged 40 to 55 in good health. Some clones in this sample may be carry-over from other donors' samples. CDR3 nucleotides: TGTGCCAGCAGCTTAACAGGGGGGAGAGACACTGAAGCTTTCTTT. Translated, it gives CASSLTGGRDTEAFF.